The present T cell receptor (beta chain) was sequenced within a study of shared clonotypes between healthy human individuals. Study background: The study drew on a couple of women and three men aged 18 to 49 as donors. Study results and limitations: Sampling used blood alone; tissue repertoires probably differ.

In the case of this clone: Its antigen is currently unknown.

The study drew all its donors from Caucasian adults living in Nashville, Tennessee. CD4+ cells were split into CD45RA+ naive and CD45RA-negative memory subsets. The germline V gene encodes CDR1 SSHAT and CDR2 FNYEAQ (reference sequence). CDR3 length equals 13 residues. Libraries were prepared by immunoSEQ multiplex PCR; TCRdb keeps only in-frame clonotypes and omits some of them. The data contain 1,500,000 or so clones, about 96% of them seen just once; the ten biggest clones take up more than 0.9%. The chain recombines TRBV7-7 with TRBJ2-7; unclear D gene. Sequenced material: naive CD4+ T cells sorted from blood. Specified subset: CD45RA+ positively selected. This TCR derives from a man aged 25 to 45 in good health. CDR3 sequence reads: CASSSTLGGFWKV. The CDR3 bases are TGTGCCAGCAGCTCGACTTTAGGCGGTTTCTGGAAAGTC.